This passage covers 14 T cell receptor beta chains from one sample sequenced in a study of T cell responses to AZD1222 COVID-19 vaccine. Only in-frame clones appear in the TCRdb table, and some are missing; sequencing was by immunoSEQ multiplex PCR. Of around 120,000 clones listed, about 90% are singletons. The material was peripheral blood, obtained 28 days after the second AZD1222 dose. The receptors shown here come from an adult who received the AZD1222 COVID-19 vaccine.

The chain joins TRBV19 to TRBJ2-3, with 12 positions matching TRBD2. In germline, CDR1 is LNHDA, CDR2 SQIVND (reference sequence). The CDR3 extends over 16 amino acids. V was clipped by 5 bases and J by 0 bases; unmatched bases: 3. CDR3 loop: CASSVGTSGSTDTQYF. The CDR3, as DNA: TGTGCCAGTAGTGTCGGGACTAGCGGGAGCACAGATACGCAGTATTTT.

In DNA form, the CDR3 reads TGTGCCAGCAGCCGGACCCCCTATAATTCACCCCTCCACTTT. It translates to CASSRTPYNSPLHF. The chain employs TRBV27 and TRBJ1-6; D unresolved. There are 14 residues in the CDR3. The V gene lost 6 bases and the J gene lost 2 bases, with 8 bases spanning the gap. Germline V gene data show CDR1 as MNHEY and CDR2 as SMNVEV (reference sequence).

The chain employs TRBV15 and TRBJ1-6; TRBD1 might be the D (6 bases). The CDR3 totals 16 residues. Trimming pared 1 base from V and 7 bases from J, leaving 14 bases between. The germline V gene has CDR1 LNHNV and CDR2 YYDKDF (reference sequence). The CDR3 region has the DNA TGTGCCACCAGCAGAGGCCGGGGGCAGTTAAATTCACCCCTCCACTTT. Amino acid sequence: CATSRGRGQLNSPLHF.

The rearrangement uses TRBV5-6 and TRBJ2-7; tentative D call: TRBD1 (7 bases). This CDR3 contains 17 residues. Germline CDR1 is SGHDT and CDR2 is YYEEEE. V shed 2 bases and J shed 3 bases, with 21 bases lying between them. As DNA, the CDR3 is TGTGCCAGCAGCTTCCCCCCCGGGGCGGGACAGCACTACGAGCAGTACTTC. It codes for CASSFPPGAGQHYEQYF.

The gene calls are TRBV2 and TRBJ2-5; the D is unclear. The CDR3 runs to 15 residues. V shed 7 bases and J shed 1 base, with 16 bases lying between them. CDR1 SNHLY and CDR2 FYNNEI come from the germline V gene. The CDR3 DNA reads TGTGCCAGCACAGAGGACGCGGCCGCCCAAGAGACCCAGTACTTC. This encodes CASTEDAAAQETQYF. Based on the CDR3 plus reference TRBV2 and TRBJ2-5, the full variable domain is EPEVTQTPSHQVTQMGQEVILRCVPISNHLYFYWYRQILGQKVEFLVSFYNNEISEKSEIFDDQFSVERPDGSNFTLKIRSTKLEDSAMYFCASTEDAAAQETQYFGPGTRLLVL.

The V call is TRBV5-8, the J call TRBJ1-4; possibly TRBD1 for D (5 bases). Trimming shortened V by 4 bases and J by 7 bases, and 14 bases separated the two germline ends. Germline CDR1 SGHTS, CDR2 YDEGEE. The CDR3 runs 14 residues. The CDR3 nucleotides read TGTGCCAGCAGCAGGGACGAGGCCCGTGAAAAACTGTTTTTT. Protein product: CASSRDEAREKLFF.

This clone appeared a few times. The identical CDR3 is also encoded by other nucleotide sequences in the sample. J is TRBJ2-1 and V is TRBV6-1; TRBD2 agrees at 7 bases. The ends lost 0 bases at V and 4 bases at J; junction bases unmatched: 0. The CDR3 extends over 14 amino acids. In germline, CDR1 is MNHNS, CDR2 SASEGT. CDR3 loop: CASSEAGGYNEQFF. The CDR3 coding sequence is TGTGCCAGCAGTGAAGCGGGAGGGTACAATGAGCAGTTCTTC.

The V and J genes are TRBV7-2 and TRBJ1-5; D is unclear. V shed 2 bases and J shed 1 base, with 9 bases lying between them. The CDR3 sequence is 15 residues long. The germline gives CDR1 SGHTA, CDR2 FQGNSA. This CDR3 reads CASSLQRESNQPQHF. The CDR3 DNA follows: TGTGCCAGCAGCTTACAGAGAGAGAGCAATCAGCCCCAGCATTTT.

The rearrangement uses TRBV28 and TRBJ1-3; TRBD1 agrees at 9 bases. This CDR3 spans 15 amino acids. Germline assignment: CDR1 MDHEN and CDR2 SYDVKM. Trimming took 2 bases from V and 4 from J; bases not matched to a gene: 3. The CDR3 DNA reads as TGTGCCAGCAGTTTAACAGGGGGCCGAGGAAACACCATATATTTT. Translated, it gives CASSLTGGRGNTIYF.

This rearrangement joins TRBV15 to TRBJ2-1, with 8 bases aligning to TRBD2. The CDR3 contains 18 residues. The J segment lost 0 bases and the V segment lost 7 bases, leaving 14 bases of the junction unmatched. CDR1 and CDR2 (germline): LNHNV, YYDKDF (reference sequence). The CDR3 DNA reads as TGTGCCACCAAGGATAGTCGACTAGCGCGAAGCTCCTACAATGAGCAGTTCTTC. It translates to CATKDSRLARSSYNEQFF.

CDR3 in amino acids: CASVETGYGYTF. In nucleotides, the CDR3 is TGTGCCAGCGTGGAGACGGGCTATGGCTACACCTTC. The chain is built from TRBV28 and TRBJ1-2; D call uncertain. CDR3 length: 12 amino acids. Per the germline V gene, CDR1 is MDHEN and CDR2 is SYDVKM. Trimming pared 8 bases from V and 4 bases from J, leaving 11 bases between.

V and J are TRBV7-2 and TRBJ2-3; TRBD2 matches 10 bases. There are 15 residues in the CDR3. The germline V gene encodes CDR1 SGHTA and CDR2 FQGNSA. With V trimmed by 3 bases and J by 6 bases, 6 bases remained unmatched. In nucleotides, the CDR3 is TGTGCCAGCAGCTTGGCCTCGGGACTAGCGGATACGCAGTATTTT. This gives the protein CASSLASGLADTQYF.

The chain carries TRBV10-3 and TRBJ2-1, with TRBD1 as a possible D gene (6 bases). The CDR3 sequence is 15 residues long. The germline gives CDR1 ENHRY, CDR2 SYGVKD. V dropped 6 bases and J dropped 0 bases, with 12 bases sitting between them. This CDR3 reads CAIRDSESSYNEQFF. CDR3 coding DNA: TGTGCCATCAGGGACAGCGAGAGCTCCTACAATGAGCAGTTCTTC.

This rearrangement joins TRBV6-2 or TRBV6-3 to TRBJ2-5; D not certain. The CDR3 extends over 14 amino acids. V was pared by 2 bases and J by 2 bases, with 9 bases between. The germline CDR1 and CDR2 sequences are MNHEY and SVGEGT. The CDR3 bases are TGTGCCAGCAGTTACGATTTGCGACAAGAGACCCAGTACTTC. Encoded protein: CASSYDLRQETQYF.